This T cell receptor beta chain derives from a study of shared clonotypes between healthy human individuals. Study as a whole: Three CD4 naive, three CD4 memory, two CD8 naive and one CD8 memory plate were used per donor. Notes on the study in general: Some naive CD4 clonotypes, 4% to 6%, turned up in common across four donors.

Profiling relied on immunoSEQ multiplex PCR, and the TCRdb table lists in-frame clones only, not all of them. The data hold just over 2,000,000 clones, with 90% to 95% observed a single time. Of note for this clone: Its specificity is not known.

Negatively enriched CD4+ T cells were divided by CD45RA into naive and memory. V dropped 2 bases and J dropped 15; count of bases not matched to a gene: 8. This CDR3 contains 13 residues. Germline V lookup: CDR1 SEHNR, CDR2 FQNEAQ (reference sequence). The rearrangement links TRBV7-9 to TRBJ2-1, with TRBD2 matching 9 bases. This clonotype was obtained from a man between 18 and 35 years old in good health. Sequencing was done on a sample of naive CD4+ T cells sorted from blood. Noted subset: CD45RA+ positively selected. The CDR3 bases are TGTGCCAGCAGCTTATTTGCGGGAGGGGTTCTGTTCTTC. Encoded protein: CASSLFAGGVLFF.